The next 18 T cell receptor beta chains were all read from a single sample in a study of T cells after yellow fever vaccination. TCRdb re-called the 5' RACE reads through MiXCR, storing one row per CDR3 protein. The data show under 700,000 distinct CDR3 sequences, roughly a sixth seen once. This specimen was PBMCs, taken about 5 days after the first yellow fever vaccination. These receptors all come from a man younger than 35 who received the YFV17D yellow fever vaccine.

This chain links TRBV9 with TRBJ1-5; 9 bases are a match to TRBD1. Unmatched junction bases numbered 2, after V lost 2 bases and J lost 5 bases. The germline gives CDR1 SGDLS, CDR2 YYNGEE. The length of the CDR3 is 14 residues. CDR3 DNA: TGTGCCAGCAGCGTTACAGGGGGCCATCAGCCCCAGCATTTT. Its translation: CASSVTGGHQPQHF.

The V gene is TRBV6-2 or TRBV6-3, the J gene TRBJ2-3; 8 nucleotides align to TRBD2. CDR1 and CDR2 from the germline V gene are MNHEY and SVGEGT. CDR3 length equals 13 residues. V was pared by 6 bases and J by 6 bases, with 5 bases of the junction left unmatched. The CDR3 sequence is CASSHGTRDTQYF. CDR3 nucleotide sequence: TGTGCCAGCAGCCACGGGACTAGGGATACGCAGTATTTT.

This clonotype was counted a few times. V and J are TRBV27 and TRBJ2-5; tentatively, D is TRBD1 or TRBD2 (5 bases each). There are 15 residues in the CDR3. V gave up 2 bases and J gave up 5 bases, with 15 bases separating them. CDR1 is MNHEY and CDR2 is SMNVEV in the germline V gene (reference sequence). The CDR3 nucleotides are TGTGCCAGCAGTTTAAGGGGACCTTACTCGGAGACCCAGTACTTC. It codes for CASSLRGPYSETQYF.

This clonotype was found many times. The gene calls are TRBV27 and TRBJ2-3; no definite D call. Deletions cut 3 bases from V and 4 bases from J, with 8 bases between. This CDR3 is 13 amino acids long. Per germline, CDR1 MNHEY and CDR2 SMNVEV (reference sequence). The CDR3 loop is CASSLSWADTQYF. The CDR3 DNA reads TGTGCCAGCAGTTTGTCTTGGGCAGATACGCAGTATTTT.

This clonotype was seen a handful of times. J is TRBJ1-3 and V is TRBV28; no clear D gene. CDR1 is MDHEN and CDR2 is SYDVKM in the germline V gene. The CDR3 runs to 15 residues. Deletions cut 7 bases from V and 0 bases from J, with 13 bases between. The CDR3 DNA follows: TGTGCCAGCATATCAATACTTTCCTCTGGAAACACCATATATTTT. This encodes CASISILSSGNTIYF.

V usage is TRBV4-2 and J usage is TRBJ2-5; D ambiguous. With 4 bases removed from V and 2 bases from J, the gap between germline ends came to 11 bases. This CDR3 has 14 residues. The germline V gene encodes CDR1 LGHNA and CDR2 YNFKEQ. The CDR3 DNA reads as TGTGCCAGCAGCCCTCGTTTGTGGCAAGAGACCCAGTACTTC. Its translation: CASSPRLWQETQYF.

In the case of this clonotype: One junction end does not reproduce the germline sequence, and a read error may be involved. The chain joins TRBV7-6 to TRBJ2-2; D may be TRBD1 (6 bases). Germline lookup yields CDR1 SGHVS and CDR2 FNYEAQ. This CDR3 has 16 amino acids. The CDR3 DNA reads as TGTACCAGCAGCTGGGGCCCGGACAGAGCCACCGGGGAGCTGTTTTTT. This translates into CTSSWGPDRATGELFF.

V usage is TRBV5-1 and J usage is TRBJ1-5; D remains unclear. Germline loops: CDR1 SGHRS, CDR2 YFSETQ. Trimming left V 0 bases short and J 4 bases short, with 11 bases between. The CDR3 loop spans 15 amino acids. CDR3 bases: TGCGCCAGCAGCTTGGCCGGGGTTCCTAATCAGCCCCAGCATTTT. Protein sequence: CASSLAGVPNQPQHF.

The genes are TRBV7-2 and TRBJ2-3, with TRBD1 identical over 10 bases. The CDR3 contains 13 residues. V shed 1 base, J shed 9 bases, and the junction held 1 base outside the gene matches. The germline gives CDR1 SGHTA, CDR2 FQGNSA. CDR3 coding DNA: TGTGCCAGCAGCTTAGGGACAGGGGGGACGCAGTATTTT. Its translation: CASSLGTGGTQYF.

The table lists this clonotype with many counts. The gene calls are TRBV12-3 or TRBV12-4 and TRBJ2-3; unclear D gene. The CDR3 loop spans 13 amino acids. V was shortened by 2 bases and J by 5 bases, with 8 bases between the two germline ends. Written as DNA, the CDR3 is TGTGCCAGCAGTTTATTGAGACGAGATACGCAGTATTTT. Encoded protein: CASSLLRRDTQYF.

The sample holds one count of this clonotype. The rearrangement uses TRBV7-7 and TRBJ1-2, with 7 bases aligning to TRBD1. V dropped 4 bases and J dropped 1; count of bases not matched to a gene: 9. Germline CDR1 and CDR2: SSHAT and FNYEAQ (reference sequence). The CDR3 contains 16 residues. CDR3 coding DNA: TGTGCCAGCAGCTATGACAGGGTAGGAGGTAACTATGGCTACACCTTC. As protein: CASSYDRVGGNYGYTF.

This clonotype was seen a handful of times. The chain links TRBV3-1 to TRBJ1-2; no firm D call. Looked up from germline, CDR1 is LGHDT and CDR2 is YNNKEL (reference sequence). Trimming took off 2 bases at V and 0 bases at J, with 7 bases between the two ends. This CDR3 has 14 amino acids. The CDR3 reads CASSQLSANYGYTF. In DNA form, the CDR3 reads TGTGCCAGCAGCCAATTGTCCGCTAACTATGGCTACACCTTC.

The count of this clonotype is one. The CDR3, as DNA: TGTGCCAGCAGAAAGGGGCTAGGCACAGATACGCAGTATTTT. Protein: CASRKGLGTDTQYF. V gene TRBV13 combines with J gene TRBJ2-3; tentatively, D is TRBD1 (5 bases). The CDR3 consists of 14 residues. Trimming cost V 6 bases and J 1 base, with 11 bases left between them. In germline, CDR1 is PRHDT, CDR2 FYEKMQ (reference sequence).

This clonotype has just a few counts. The chain recombines TRBV29-1 with TRBJ2-5; weak D call: TRBD1 (6 bases). The CDR3 runs to 14 residues. CDR1 is SQVTM and CDR2 is ANQGSEA in the germline V gene. V lost 3 bases and J lost 2, with 13 bases in between. The CDR3 region is CSVDRVGGQETQYF. The CDR3 nucleotides read TGCAGCGTTGATCGAGTAGGGGGTCAAGAGACCCAGTACTTC.

Only a few counts were recorded for this clonotype. V gene TRBV20-1 combines with J gene TRBJ2-1; 10 bases line up with TRBD2. The CDR3 runs 13 residues. Germline-derived CDR1 and CDR2 are DFQATT and SNEGSKA (reference sequence). Unmatched junction bases numbered 6, after V lost 5 bases and J lost 8 bases. CDR3 DNA sequence: TGCAGTGCTCAGAGCGGGGGGGCTGATGAGCAGTTCTTC. This translates into CSAQSGGADEQFF.

The DNA for the CDR3 is TGTGCCAGCAGCTCCTCACTAGCGGGGGGCTACAATGAGCAGTTCTTC. Translation gives CASSSSLAGGYNEQFF. The chain uses TRBV11-3 and TRBJ2-1, with TRBD2 identical over 12 bases. The CDR3 sequence is 16 residues long. V lost 4 bases, J lost 3 bases, and 4 bases stayed unmatched. Germline V gives CDR1 SGHNT, CDR2 YENEEA.

The chain has TRBV29-1 and TRBJ2-3, with TRBD2 as a possible D gene (6 bases). Germline V gene sequence: CDR1 SQVTM, CDR2 ANQGSEA. The CDR3 runs 13 residues. V was shortened by 3 bases and J by 8 bases, with 15 bases between the two germline ends. In nucleotides, the CDR3 is TGCAGCGTTGACTTAGTGGGGGAGGTTACGCAGTATTTT. Protein product: CSVDLVGEVTQYF.

This clonotype was seen ten or more times. The chain has TRBV12-3 or TRBV12-4 and TRBJ2-5; D is unresolved. V was pared by 5 bases and J by 4 bases, with 11 bases between. The CDR3 length is 13 residues. Written as DNA, the CDR3 is TGTGCCAGCAGTCCCTTATCAGGAGAGACCCAGTACTTC. Its translation is CASSPLSGETQYF.